This T cell receptor (beta chain) is drawn from a study of blood T cell repertoires in COVID-19. Study information: Samples taken during acute and convalescent COVID-19 were collected in the United States, Italy and Spain.

In the study's own analysis: Amplified reference gene primers provided the basis for estimating nucleated cell counts. Some clones are missing from TCRdb's copy, which holds only in-frame ones; the method was immunoSEQ multiplex PCR. The DNA was the basis for D and trimming; V, J and clone size are from that table. The sample has 90,000 or so clones; 85% to 90% are singletons. CDR3 length: 12 residues. Looked up from germline, CDR1 is KGHSH and CDR2 is LQKENI. Deletions cut 3 bases from V and 11 bases from J, with 10 bases between. The origin of this receptor is a human donor in a cohort sampled during active COVID-19. Sequences were obtained from peripheral blood. V gene TRBV18 combines with J gene TRBJ1-4; no clear D. CDR3 bases: TGTGCCAGCTCACCGAGAGGGTTGAAACTGTTTTTT. This translates into CASSPRGLKLFF.